This section outlines one TCR beta chain sequence together with its context. The data were obtained in a study of blood T cell repertoires in COVID-19. Some clones are missing from TCRdb's copy, which holds only in-frame ones; the method was immunoSEQ multiplex PCR. The data show about 170,000 clones, 90% to 95% seen once. The ends were cut back, 3 bases at V and 3 bases at J, with 9 bases in the middle. CDR1 and CDR2 from the germline V gene are MNHEY and SVGEGT. The length of the CDR3 is 14 residues. This receptor was taken from a man over 45 with acute or convalescent COVID-19. The V call is TRBV6-2 or TRBV6-3, the J call TRBJ1-5, with no clear D. Sequenced input: peripheral blood. CDR3 coding DNA: TGTGCCAGCAGTTATCCGGGTTACAATCAGCCCCAGCATTTT. Its translation is CASSYPGYNQPQHF.